What follows is one T cell receptor (beta chain) and its context. As yet, its antigen is unknown. Amplification used 60 Vbeta primers and 13 Jbeta primers. Measured with immunoSEQ multiplex PCR; TCRdb has only the in-frame clones, and not every one. The sample lists roughly 67,000 clones, approximately 80% occurring once. The data were taken from a study of cytomegalovirus exposure and HLA in healthy donors. General observations from the study: A few CMV-associated chains were confirmed in vitro to be specific for CMV antigens. In a later analysis, DRB1 alleles had the most associated TCRs; HLA-C alleles the fewest.

Per germline, CDR1 SGHAT and CDR2 FQNNGV. The CDR3 covers 14 residues. Trimming stripped 2 bases from V and 7 bases from J, with 14 bases between. The source material was PBMCs. The receptor comes from a woman under 40 in good health and CMV-seronegative. The V and J genes are TRBV11-2 and TRBJ1-2, with D possibly matching TRBD1 (6 bases). The CDR3 nucleotides are TGTGCCAGCAGCTTAAGCCTACAGGGATCTGGCTACACCTTC. This gives the protein CASSLSLQGSGYTF. Complete variable domain (other parts from reference TRBV11-2 and TRBJ1-2): EAGVAQSPRYKIIEKRQSVAFWCNPISGHATLYWYQQILGQGPKLLIQFQNNGVVDDSQLPKDRFSAERLKGVDSTLKIQPAKLEDSAVYLCASSLSLQGSGYTFGSGTRLTVV.